This TCR beta chain was sequenced in a study of regulatory and conventional T cells in RAG deficiency. Study outcomes and limitations: Patient subsets had shorter CDR3s; Omenn Treg-Tconv overlap exceeded 85%. In Omenn syndrome, sorted "Tregs" may be peripherally activated cells.

The length of the CDR3 is 16 residues. In germline, CDR1 is SGHTA, CDR2 FQGNSA. Genomic DNA came from blood conventional CD4+ T cells gated CD25-low CD127-high. Comments on this clone: Its specificity is not known. The junction and the germline gene differ at one end; a read error may be behind it.

TCRdb's table, derived via immunoSEQ multiplex PCR, lists solely in-frame clones and lacks some. The sample lists roughly 30,000 clones; 90% to 97% were seen once. The sample was also linked to a second study, of regulatory T cells. From that paper: Amplification used 52 TRBV primers and 13 TRBJ primers.

Specimen: CD25- CD4+ T cells sorted from blood. The chain combines TRBV7-2 with TRBJ2-7; possible D gene TRBD1, 6 bases. This TCR was sampled from a human donor in good health. The DNA for the CDR3 is TGTGCCGGCAGCTTAATGCAGGGGCCCTACTCCTACGAGCAGTACTTC. Protein: CAGSLMQGPYSYEQYF.